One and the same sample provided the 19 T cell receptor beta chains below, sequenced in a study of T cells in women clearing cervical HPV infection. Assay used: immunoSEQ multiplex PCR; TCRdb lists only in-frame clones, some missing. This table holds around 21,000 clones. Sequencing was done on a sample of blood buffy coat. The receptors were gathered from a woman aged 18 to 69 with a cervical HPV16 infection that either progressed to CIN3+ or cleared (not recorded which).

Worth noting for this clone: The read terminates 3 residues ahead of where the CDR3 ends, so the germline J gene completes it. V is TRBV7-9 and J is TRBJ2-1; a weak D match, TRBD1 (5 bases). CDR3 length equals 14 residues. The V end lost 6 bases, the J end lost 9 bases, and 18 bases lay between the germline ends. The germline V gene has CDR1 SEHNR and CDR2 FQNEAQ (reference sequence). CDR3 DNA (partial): TGTGCCAGCAGTGAAGACAGACCGGGTGGTGAG. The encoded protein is CASSEDRPGGE. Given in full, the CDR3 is CASSEDRPGGEQFF.

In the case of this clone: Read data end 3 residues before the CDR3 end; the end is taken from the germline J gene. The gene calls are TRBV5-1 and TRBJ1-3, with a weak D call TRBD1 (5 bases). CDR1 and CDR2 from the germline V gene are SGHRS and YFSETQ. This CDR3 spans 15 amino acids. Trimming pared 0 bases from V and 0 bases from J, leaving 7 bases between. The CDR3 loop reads CASSLGGGSGNTIYF. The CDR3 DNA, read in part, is TGCGCCAGCAGCTTGGGCGGGGGCTCTGGAAACACC.

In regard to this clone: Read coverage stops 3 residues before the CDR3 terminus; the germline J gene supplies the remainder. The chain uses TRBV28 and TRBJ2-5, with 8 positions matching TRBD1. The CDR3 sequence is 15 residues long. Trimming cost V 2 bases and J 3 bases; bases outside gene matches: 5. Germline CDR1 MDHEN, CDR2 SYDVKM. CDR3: CASSLSPTGEETQYF. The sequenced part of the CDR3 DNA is TGTGCCAGCAGTTTAAGCCCGACAGGGGAAGAGACC.

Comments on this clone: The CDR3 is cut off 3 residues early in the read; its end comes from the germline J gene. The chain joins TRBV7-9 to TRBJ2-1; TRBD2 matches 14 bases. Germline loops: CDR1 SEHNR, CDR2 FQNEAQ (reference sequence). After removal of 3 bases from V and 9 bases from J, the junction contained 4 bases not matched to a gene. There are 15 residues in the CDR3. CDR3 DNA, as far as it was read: TGTGCCAGCAGCTTGACTAGCGGGAGGGCCGTTGAG. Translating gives CASSLTSGRAVE. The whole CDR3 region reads CASSLTSGRAVEQFF. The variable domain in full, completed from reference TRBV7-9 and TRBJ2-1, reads DTGVSQNPRHKITKRGQNVTFRCDPISEHNRLYWYRQTLGQGPEFLTYFQNEAQLEKSRLLSDRFSAERPKGSFSTLEIQRTEQGDSAMYLCASSLTSGRAVEQFFGPGTRLTVL.

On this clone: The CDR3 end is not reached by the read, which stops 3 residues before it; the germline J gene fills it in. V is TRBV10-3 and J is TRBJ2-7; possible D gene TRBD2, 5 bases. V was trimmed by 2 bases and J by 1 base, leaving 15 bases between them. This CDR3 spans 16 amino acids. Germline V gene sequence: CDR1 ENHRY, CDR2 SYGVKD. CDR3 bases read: TGTGCCATCAGTGAGCAAGAGGGCGATGGGTCCTACGAG. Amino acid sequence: CAISEQEGDGSYE. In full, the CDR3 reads CAISEQEGDGSYEQYF.

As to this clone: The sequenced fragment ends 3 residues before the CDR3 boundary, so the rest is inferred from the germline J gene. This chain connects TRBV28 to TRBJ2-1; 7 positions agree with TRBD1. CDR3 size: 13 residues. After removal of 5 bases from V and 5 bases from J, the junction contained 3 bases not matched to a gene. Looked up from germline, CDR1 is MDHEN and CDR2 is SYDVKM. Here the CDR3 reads CASSPGQDNEQFF. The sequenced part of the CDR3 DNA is TGTGCCAGCAGTCCCGGACAGGACAATGAG.

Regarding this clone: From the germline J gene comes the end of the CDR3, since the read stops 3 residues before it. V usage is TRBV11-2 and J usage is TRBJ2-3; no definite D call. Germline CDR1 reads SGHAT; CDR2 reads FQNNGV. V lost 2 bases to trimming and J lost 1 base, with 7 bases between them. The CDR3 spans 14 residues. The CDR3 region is CASSLTAGTDTQYF. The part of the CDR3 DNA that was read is TGTGCCAGCAGCTTAACAGCTGGCACAGATACG.

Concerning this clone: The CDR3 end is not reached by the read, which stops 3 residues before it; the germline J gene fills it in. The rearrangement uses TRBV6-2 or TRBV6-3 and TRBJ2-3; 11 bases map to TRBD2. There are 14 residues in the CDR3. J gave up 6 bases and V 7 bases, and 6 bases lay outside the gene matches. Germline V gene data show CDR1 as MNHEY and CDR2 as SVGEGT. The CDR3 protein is CASKLAGAADTQYF. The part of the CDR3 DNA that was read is TGTGCCAGCAAACTAGCGGGAGCAGCCGATACG.

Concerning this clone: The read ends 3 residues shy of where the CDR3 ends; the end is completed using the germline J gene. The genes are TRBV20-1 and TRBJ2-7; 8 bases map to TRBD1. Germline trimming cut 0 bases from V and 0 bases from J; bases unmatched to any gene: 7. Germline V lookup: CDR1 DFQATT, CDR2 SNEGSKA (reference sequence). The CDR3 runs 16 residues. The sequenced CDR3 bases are TGCAGTGCTAGAGATTTTGGACAGGGCCACTCCTACGAG. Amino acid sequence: CSARDFGQGHSYE. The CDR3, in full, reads CSARDFGQGHSYEQYF.

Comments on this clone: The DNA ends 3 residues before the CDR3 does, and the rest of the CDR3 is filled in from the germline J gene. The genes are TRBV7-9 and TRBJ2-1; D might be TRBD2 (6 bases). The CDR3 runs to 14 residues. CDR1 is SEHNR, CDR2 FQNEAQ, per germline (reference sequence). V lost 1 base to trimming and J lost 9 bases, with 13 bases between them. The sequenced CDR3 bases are TGTGCCAGCAGCTTAGAGGGGACCGGGGGTGAG. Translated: CASSLEGTGGE. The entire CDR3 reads CASSLEGTGGEQFF.

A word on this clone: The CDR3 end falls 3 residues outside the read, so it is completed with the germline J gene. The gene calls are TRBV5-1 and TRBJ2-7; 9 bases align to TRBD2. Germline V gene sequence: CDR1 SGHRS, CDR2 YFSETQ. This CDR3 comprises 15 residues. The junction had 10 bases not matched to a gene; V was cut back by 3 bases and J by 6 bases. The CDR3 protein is CASSWVAGVVGEQYF. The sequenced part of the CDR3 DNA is TGCGCCAGCAGCTGGGTAGCGGGAGTTGTGGGCGAG. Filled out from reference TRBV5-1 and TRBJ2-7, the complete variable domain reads KAGVTQTPRYLIKTRGQQVTLSCSPISGHRSVSWYQQTPGQGLQFLFEYFSETQRNKGNFPGRFSGRQFSNSRSEMNVSTLELGDSALYLCASSWVAGVVGEQYFGPGTRLTVT.

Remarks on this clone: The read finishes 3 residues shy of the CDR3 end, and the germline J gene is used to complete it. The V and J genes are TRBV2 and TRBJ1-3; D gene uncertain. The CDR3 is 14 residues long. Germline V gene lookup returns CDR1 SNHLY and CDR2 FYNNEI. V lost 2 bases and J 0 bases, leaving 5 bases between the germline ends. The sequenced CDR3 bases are TGTGCCAGCAGTGAACAACTCTCTGGAAACACC. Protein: CASSEQLSGNT. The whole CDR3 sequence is CASSEQLSGNTIYF.

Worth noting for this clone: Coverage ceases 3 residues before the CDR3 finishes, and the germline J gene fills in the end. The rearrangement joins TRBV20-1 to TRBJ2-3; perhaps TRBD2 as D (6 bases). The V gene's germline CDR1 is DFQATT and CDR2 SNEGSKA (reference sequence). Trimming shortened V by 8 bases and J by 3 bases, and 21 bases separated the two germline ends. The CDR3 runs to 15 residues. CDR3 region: CSLSSGLEGTDTQYF. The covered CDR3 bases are TGCAGTCTCTCCTCGGGACTTGAGGGAACAGATACG.

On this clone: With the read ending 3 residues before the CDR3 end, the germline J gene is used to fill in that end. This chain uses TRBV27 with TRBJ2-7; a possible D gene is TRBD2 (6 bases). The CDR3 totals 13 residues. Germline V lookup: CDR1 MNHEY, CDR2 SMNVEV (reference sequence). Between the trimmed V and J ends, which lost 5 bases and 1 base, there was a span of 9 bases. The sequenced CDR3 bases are TGTGCCAGCAGTGGGGACTCATCCTACGAG. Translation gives CASSGDSSYE. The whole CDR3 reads CASSGDSSYEQYF.

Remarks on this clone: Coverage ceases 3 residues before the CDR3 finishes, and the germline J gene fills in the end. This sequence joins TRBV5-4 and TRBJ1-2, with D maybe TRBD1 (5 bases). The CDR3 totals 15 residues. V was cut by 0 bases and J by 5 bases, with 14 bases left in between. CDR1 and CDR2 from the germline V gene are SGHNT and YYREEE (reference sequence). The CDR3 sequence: CASSLVSAGLYGYTF. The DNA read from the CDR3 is TGTGCCAGCAGCTTGGTGTCGGCAGGGCTATATGGC.

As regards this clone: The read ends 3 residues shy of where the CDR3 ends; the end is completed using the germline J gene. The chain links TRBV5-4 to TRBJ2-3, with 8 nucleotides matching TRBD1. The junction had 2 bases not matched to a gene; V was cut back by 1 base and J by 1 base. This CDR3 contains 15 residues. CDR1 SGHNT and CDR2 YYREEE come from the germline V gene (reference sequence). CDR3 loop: CASSLLGQGTDTQYF. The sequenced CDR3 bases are TGTGCCAGCAGCTTGCTGGGACAGGGCACAGATACG.

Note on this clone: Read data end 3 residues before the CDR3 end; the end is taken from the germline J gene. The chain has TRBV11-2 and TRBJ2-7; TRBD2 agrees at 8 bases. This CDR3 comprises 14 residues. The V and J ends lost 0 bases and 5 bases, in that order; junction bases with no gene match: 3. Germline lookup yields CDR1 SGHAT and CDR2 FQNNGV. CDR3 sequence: CASSLDRSGDEQYF. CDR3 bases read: TGTGCCAGCAGCTTAGATCGTAGCGGGGACGAG.

The CDR3 loop reads CSSLMGLSYEQYF. The sequenced CDR3 bases are TGCAGTTCCCTTATGGGACTATCCTACGAG. The rearrangement uses TRBV20-1 and TRBJ2-7; the match to TRBD2 covers 7 bases. The read halts 3 residues ahead of the CDR3 end, with the missing end drawn from the germline J gene. The CDR3 covers 13 residues. V shed 8 bases and J 1 base; nucleotides not matched to a gene: 8. The germline gives CDR1 DFQATT, CDR2 SNEGSKA (reference sequence).

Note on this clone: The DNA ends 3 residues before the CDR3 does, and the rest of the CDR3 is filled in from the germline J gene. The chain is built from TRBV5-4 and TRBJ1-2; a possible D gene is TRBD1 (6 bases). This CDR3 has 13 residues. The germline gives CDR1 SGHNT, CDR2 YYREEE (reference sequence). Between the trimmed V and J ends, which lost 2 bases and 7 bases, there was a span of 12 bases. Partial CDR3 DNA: TGTGCCAGCAGCTTTGACAGGTTGAGTGGC. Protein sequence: CASSFDRLSG. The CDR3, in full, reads CASSFDRLSGYTF.